The 27 T cell receptor beta chains below come from one sample, sequenced in a study of T-cell memory formation after mild COVID-19. TCRdb itself ran the 5' RACE reads through MiXCR, one entry per CDR3 protein. Of 380,000 or so distinct CDR3 sequences in the sample, approximately 15% were seen once. What was sequenced was PBMCs or a T cell subset sorted from them (not recorded which). All receptors come from a man between 18 and 29 years old who had mild COVID-19 (a few samples of this study predate the infection). Cell type and time point are not known.

This clonotype was counted a few times. This chain links TRBV12-3 or TRBV12-4 with TRBJ2-5, with D perhaps matching TRBD2 (5 bases). V was trimmed by 1 base and J by 7 bases, leaving 10 bases between them. There are 13 residues in the CDR3. The chain's CDR3 is CASSLVASGTQYF. Written as DNA, the CDR3 is TGTGCCAGCAGTTTAGTAGCGTCCGGGACCCAGTACTTC.

This clonotype was recorded many times. The V call is TRBV7-2, the J call TRBJ2-3; no clear D. The CDR3 has 14 residues. V was shortened by 5 bases and J by 2 bases, with 11 bases between the two germline ends. Germline CDR1 reads SGHTA; CDR2 reads FQGNSA. CDR3 in DNA: TGTGCCAGCAGCGGTAGGTCGGCCACAGATACGCAGTATTTT. Its translation: CASSGRSATDTQYF.

The V and J genes are TRBV7-9 and TRBJ1-3, with D maybe TRBD1 (5 bases). V was trimmed by 6 bases and J by 0 bases, leaving 12 bases between them. Germline lookup yields CDR1 SEHNR and CDR2 FQNEAQ (reference sequence). The length of the CDR3 is 15 residues. CDR3 residues: CASSSRGSSGNTIYF. CDR3 coding DNA: TGTGCCAGCAGTTCCCGGGGGAGCTCTGGAAACACCATATATTTT.

This clonotype came up a few times. CDR3 loop: CASSIAGQAYGYTF. In DNA form, the CDR3 reads TGTGCCAGTAGTATCGCGGGACAGGCCTATGGCTACACCTTC. The rearrangement joins TRBV19 to TRBJ1-2, with 8 bases identical to TRBD1. The trim removed 3 bases at V and 4 bases at J, leaving 4 bases unmatched. CDR1 is LNHDA and CDR2 is SQIVND in the germline V gene (reference sequence). The CDR3 length is 14 residues.

The CDR3 is CSATGGGGGYTF. The CDR3 region has the DNA TGCAGTGCTACAGGGGGCGGTGGTGGCTACACCTTC. V and J are TRBV20-1 and TRBJ1-2; 8 nucleotides align to TRBD1. Germline loops: CDR1 DFQATT, CDR2 SNEGSKA (reference sequence). This CDR3 contains 12 residues. J gave up 7 bases and V 4 bases, and 5 bases lay outside the gene matches.

At least ten counts were recorded for this clonotype. The J gene is TRBJ2-7, the V gene TRBV7-9; tentatively, D is TRBD1 (6 bases). The CDR3 is 12 residues long. V lost 6 bases to trimming and J lost 5 bases, with 11 bases between them. CDR1 SEHNR and CDR2 FQNEAQ come from the germline V gene (reference sequence). The CDR3 sequence is CASSQGSHEQYF. CDR3 DNA sequence: TGTGCCAGCAGTCAGGGGAGCCACGAGCAGTACTTC.

This clonotype was detected only a few times. The chain has TRBV10-3 and TRBJ2-1; D gene unclear. This CDR3 has 11 residues. Germline-derived CDR1 and CDR2 are ENHRY and SYGVKD. The germline V and J ends were trimmed by 7 bases and 2 bases, with 3 bases remaining between them. As DNA, the CDR3 is TGTGCCATCACTGCCTACAATGAGCAGTTCTTC. Protein product: CAITAYNEQFF.

This clonotype was detected only a few times. The V and J genes are TRBV4-1 and TRBJ1-1; 7 bases map to TRBD1. This CDR3 is built from 15 residues. Per germline, CDR1 MGHRA and CDR2 YSYEKL. Germline trimming cut 4 bases from V and 1 base from J; bases unmatched to any gene: 6. For the CDR3, the DNA is TGCGCCAGCAGCCTCGACAGGGTGGGGAACACTGAAGCTTTCTTT. Amino acid sequence: CASSLDRVGNTEAFF.

The chain carries TRBV7-9 and TRBJ2-1; TRBD2 might be the D (6 bases). CDR3 length: 13 amino acids. Germline lookup yields CDR1 SEHNR and CDR2 FQNEAQ (reference sequence). V lost 2 bases to trimming and J lost 12 bases, with 14 bases between them. DNA of the CDR3: TGTGCCAGCAGCTTAATGAGGGAGGTCGGGCAGTTCTTC. Protein: CASSLMREVGQFF.

The chain links TRBV4-1 to TRBJ2-7; the D is unclear. The CDR3 totals 15 residues. CDR1 MGHRA and CDR2 YSYEKL come from the germline V gene. The germline V and J ends were trimmed by 0 bases and 2 bases, with 11 bases remaining between them. This chain's CDR3 is CASSQELAAPYEQYF. The DNA for the CDR3 is TGCGCCAGCAGCCAAGAGCTCGCAGCTCCCTACGAGCAGTACTTC.

This clonotype was picked up a small number of times. The gene calls are TRBV20-1 and TRBJ1-1; a possible D gene is TRBD1 (5 bases). In germline, CDR1 is DFQATT, CDR2 SNEGSKA (reference sequence). Trimming cost V 0 bases and J 5 bases, with 13 bases left between them. There are 14 residues in the CDR3. As DNA, the CDR3 is TGCAGTGCTAGAGATCCCGGGGCTCGAACTGAAGCTTTCTTT. Translated: CSARDPGARTEAFF.

This clonotype was seen a few times. The chain has TRBV4-3 and TRBJ1-2; D gene unclear. The V gene's germline CDR1 is LGHNA and CDR2 YSLEER. This CDR3 region has 12 residues. V was cut by 2 bases and J by 8 bases, with 9 bases left in between. DNA for the CDR3: TGCGCCAGCAGCCAATCCGGGGAGGGCTACACCTTC. Translated, it gives CASSQSGEGYTF.

The chain uses TRBV20-1 and TRBJ1-2, with D possibly being TRBD1 (5 bases). V was shortened by 0 bases and J by 6 bases, with 17 bases between the two germline ends. The CDR3 contains 15 residues. Germline CDR1 is DFQATT and CDR2 is SNEGSKA (reference sequence). DNA for the CDR3: TGCAGTGCTAGAGATCCGGGTCGAGGGGCGGATGGCTACACCTTC. Its protein product is CSARDPGRGADGYTF.

The genes are TRBV7-8 and TRBJ1-3; D is unclear. The CDR3 is 18 residues long. Trimming removed 1 base from V and 0 bases from J, with 16 bases in between. The germline V gene encodes CDR1 SGHVS and CDR2 FQNEAQ. DNA for the CDR3: TGTGCCAGCAGCTTAGTGGCAGGCGCCTTCCTCTCTGGAAACACCATATATTTT. Its protein product is CASSLVAGAFLSGNTIYF. The full variable domain, in which reference TRBV7-8 and TRBJ1-3 provide the parts outside the CDR3, is GAGVSQSPRYKVAKRGQDVALRCDPISGHVSLFWYQQALGQGPEFLTYFQNEAQLDKSGLPSDRFFAERPEGSVSTLKIQRTQQEDSAVYLCASSLVAGAFLSGNTIYFGEGSWLTVV.

The rearrangement uses TRBV4-3 and TRBJ1-1, with D possibly being TRBD1 (5 bases). Trimming took 5 bases from V and 1 from J, leaving 17 bases between them. The CDR3 extends over 16 amino acids. Germline CDR1 is LGHNA and CDR2 is YSLEER. CDR3: CASSSLDGTGNTEAFF. DNA for the CDR3: TGCGCCAGCAGCTCCCTAGACGGGACGGGGAACACTGAAGCTTTCTTT.

This sequence joins TRBV6-2 or TRBV6-3 and TRBJ2-2; D is undetermined. The CDR3 totals 14 residues. Germline V CDR1 and CDR2: MNHEY, SVGEGT. V gave up 4 bases and J gave up 1 base, with 7 bases separating them. Here the CDR3 reads CASSWVGNTGELFF. The CDR3 DNA follows: TGTGCCAGCAGTTGGGTCGGGAACACCGGGGAGCTGTTTTTT.

In this sample, this clonotype turned up a few times. The chain is built from TRBV9 and TRBJ2-1, with a weak D call TRBD2 (5 bases). The CDR3 totals 14 residues. V gave up 0 bases and J gave up 2 bases, with 6 bases separating them. Germline lookup yields CDR1 SGDLS and CDR2 YYNGEE. The CDR3 reads CASSVGLTYNEQFF. CDR3 in DNA: TGTGCCAGCAGCGTAGGACTAACCTACAATGAGCAGTTCTTC.

In its sample, this clonotype was seen many times. The V gene is TRBV7-2, the J gene TRBJ2-6, with TRBD1 matching 8 bases. This CDR3 is 15 amino acids long. CDR1 and CDR2 (germline): SGHTA, FQGNSA. Trimming cost V 5 bases and J 1 base; bases outside gene matches: 1. The CDR3 spells CASSGQGSGANVLTF. The CDR3 DNA reads as TGTGCCAGCAGCGGACAGGGTTCTGGGGCCAACGTCCTGACTTTC.

The chain joins TRBV11-2 to TRBJ2-7; D unclear. The CDR3 loop spans 12 amino acids. Germline CDR1 is SGHAT and CDR2 is FQNNGV. The ends were cut back, 5 bases at V and 7 bases at J, with 12 bases in the middle. The CDR3 DNA reads TGTGCCAGCAGCCCGTCGATCGGGGAGCAGTACGTC. Translating gives CASSPSIGEQYV.

V is TRBV7-9 and J is TRBJ2-3; D tentatively reads TRBD1 or TRBD2 (5 bases each). CDR3 length equals 12 residues. CDR1 SEHNR and CDR2 FQNEAQ come from the germline V gene (reference sequence). The V end was cut by 7 bases, the J end by 6 bases, with 11 bases between. The CDR3 region is CASTGPLDTQYF. DNA of the CDR3: TGTGCCAGCACGGGGCCGTTGGATACGCAGTATTTT.

This clonotype appeared a few times. The chain has TRBV7-2 and TRBJ2-7, with D tentatively TRBD1 or TRBD2 (5 bases each). The V and J ends lost 5 bases and 2 bases respectively, with 13 bases between them. Looked up from germline, CDR1 is SGHTA and CDR2 is FQGNSA. The CDR3 extends over 14 amino acids. The CDR3 loop is CASSPSGPPYEQYF. CDR3 sequence (DNA): TGTGCCAGCAGCCCGTCGGGGCCCCCCTACGAGCAGTACTTC.

This clonotype showed up just a few times. V gene TRBV30 combines with J gene TRBJ2-4; D may be TRBD2 (5 bases). CDR3 length: 15 amino acids. Trimming left V 0 bases short and J 11 bases short, with 20 bases between. CDR1 GTSNPN and CDR2 SVGIG come from the germline V gene (reference sequence). The CDR3 loop is CAWSVLGGVLSLQYF. The CDR3 nucleotides are TGTGCCTGGAGTGTACTAGGCGGCGTCCTTTCGCTTCAGTACTTC.

The chain is built from TRBV5-4 and TRBJ1-1; D not certain. The CDR3 totals 14 residues. The ends were cut back, 1 base at V and 4 bases at J, with 11 bases in the middle. Germline CDR1 is SGHNT and CDR2 is YYREEE (reference sequence). The CDR3 is CASSLQEGGTEAFF. Here the CDR3 DNA reads TGTGCCAGCAGCTTGCAGGAGGGCGGCACTGAAGCTTTCTTT.

This clonotype was detected ten times or more. V and J are TRBV5-1 and TRBJ1-5; D unresolved. Germline V lookup: CDR1 SGHRS, CDR2 YFSETQ. CDR3 size: 15 residues. Trimming cost V 0 bases and J 0 bases, with 7 bases left between them. The CDR3 nucleotides read TGCGCCAGCAGCTTGGATGGGGTTAGCAATCAGCCCCAGCATTTT. Translated, it gives CASSLDGVSNQPQHF.

This clonotype turned up a few times. V and J are TRBV28 and TRBJ2-1; the D gene could be TRBD1 or TRBD2 (6 bases each). V shed 2 bases and J shed 9 bases, with 14 bases lying between them. This CDR3 region has 14 residues. CDR1 and CDR2 (germline): MDHEN, SYDVKM. CDR3 bases: TGTGCCAGCAGTTTAAAAGCCGGGGGCGGTGAGCAGTTCTTC. It encodes CASSLKAGGGEQFF.

The chain is built from TRBV9 and TRBJ1-2; 11 nucleotides match TRBD1. The V and J ends lost 2 bases and 5 bases, in that order; junction bases with no gene match: 2. The V gene's germline CDR1 is SGDLS and CDR2 YYNGEE. The CDR3 has 14 residues. The CDR3 DNA sequence: TGTGCCAGCAGCGTTTGGGACAGGGGGTATGGCTACACCTTC. Translation: CASSVWDRGYGYTF.

The chain has TRBV20-1 and TRBJ1-1; D gene ambiguous. V shed 7 bases and J shed 0 bases, with 9 bases lying between them. The CDR3 is 12 amino acids. Looked up from germline, CDR1 is DFQATT and CDR2 is SNEGSKA (reference sequence). CDR3 bases: TGCAGTGTCGACGTCATGAACACTGAAGCTTTCTTT. Its translation: CSVDVMNTEAFF.